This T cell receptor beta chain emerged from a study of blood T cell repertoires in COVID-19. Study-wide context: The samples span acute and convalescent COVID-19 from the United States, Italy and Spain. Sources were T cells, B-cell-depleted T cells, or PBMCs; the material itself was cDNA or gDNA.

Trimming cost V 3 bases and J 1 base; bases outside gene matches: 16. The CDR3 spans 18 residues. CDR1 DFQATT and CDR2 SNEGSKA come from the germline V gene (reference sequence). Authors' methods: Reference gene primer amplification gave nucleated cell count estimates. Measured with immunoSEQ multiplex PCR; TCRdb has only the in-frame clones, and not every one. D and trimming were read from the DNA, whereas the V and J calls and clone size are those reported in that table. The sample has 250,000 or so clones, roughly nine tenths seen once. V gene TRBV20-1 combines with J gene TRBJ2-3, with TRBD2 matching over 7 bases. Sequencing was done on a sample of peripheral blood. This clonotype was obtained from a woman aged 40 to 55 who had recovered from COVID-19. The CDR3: CSASALAESPFGTDTQYF. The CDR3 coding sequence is TGCAGTGCTAGTGCCCTAGCGGAGTCCCCCTTTGGCACAGATACGCAGTATTTT.